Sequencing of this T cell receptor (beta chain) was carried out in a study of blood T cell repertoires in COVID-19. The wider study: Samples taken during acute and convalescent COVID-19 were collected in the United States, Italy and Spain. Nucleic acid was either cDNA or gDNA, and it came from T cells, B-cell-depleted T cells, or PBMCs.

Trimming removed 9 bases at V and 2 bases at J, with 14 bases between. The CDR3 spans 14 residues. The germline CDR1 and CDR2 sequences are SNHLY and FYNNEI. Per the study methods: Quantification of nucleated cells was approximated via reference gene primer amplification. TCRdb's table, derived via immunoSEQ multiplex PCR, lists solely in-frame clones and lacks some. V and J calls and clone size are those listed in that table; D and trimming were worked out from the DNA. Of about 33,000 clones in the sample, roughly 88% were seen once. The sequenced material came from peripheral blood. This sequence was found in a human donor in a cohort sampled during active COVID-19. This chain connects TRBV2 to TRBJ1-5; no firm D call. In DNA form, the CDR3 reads TGTGCCAGTGGAGGCCGTGGAGGCAATCAGCCCCAGCATTTT. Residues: CASGGRGGNQPQHF.